What follows describes a single T cell receptor beta chain. Sequencing was performed with immunoSEQ multiplex PCR; in TCRdb, only in-frame clones are kept and a portion is missing. The data contain about 170,000 clones, around nine tenths of them singletons. This record belongs to a study of T cell responses to AZD1222 COVID-19 vaccine. The sample here was peripheral blood, taken 28 days after the second AZD1222 dose. This TCR was sampled from an adult who received the AZD1222 COVID-19 vaccine.

This CDR3 is CASAGQGNRGYTF. As DNA, the CDR3 is TGTGCCAGCGCTGGGCAGGGGAATAGGGGCTACACCTTC. The chain has TRBV6-6 and TRBJ1-2; tentative D call: TRBD1 (6 bases). The CDR3 covers 13 residues. Trimming removed 8 bases at V and 8 bases at J, with 18 bases between. Per the germline V gene, CDR1 is MNHNY and CDR2 is SVGAGI (reference sequence).